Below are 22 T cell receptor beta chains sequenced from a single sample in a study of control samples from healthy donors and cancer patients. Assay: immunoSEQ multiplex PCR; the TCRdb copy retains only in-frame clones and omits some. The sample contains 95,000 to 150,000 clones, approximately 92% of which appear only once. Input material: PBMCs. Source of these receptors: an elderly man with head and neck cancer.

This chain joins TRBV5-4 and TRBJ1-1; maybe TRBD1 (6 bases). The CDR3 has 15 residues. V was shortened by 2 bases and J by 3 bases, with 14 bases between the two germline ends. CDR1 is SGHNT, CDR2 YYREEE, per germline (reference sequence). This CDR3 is CASSLVQGSDTEAFF. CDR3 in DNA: TGTGCCAGCAGCTTAGTACAGGGATCCGACACTGAAGCTTTCTTT.

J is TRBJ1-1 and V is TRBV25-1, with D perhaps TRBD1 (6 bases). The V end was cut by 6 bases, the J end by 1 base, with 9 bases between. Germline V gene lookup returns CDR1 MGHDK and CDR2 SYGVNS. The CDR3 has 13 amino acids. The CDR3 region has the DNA TGTGCCAGCAGCTCGACAGGGAACACTGAAGCTTTCTTT. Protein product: CASSSTGNTEAFF.

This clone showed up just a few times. The CDR3 sequence is CASSLGWGTEAFF. DNA for the CDR3: TGTGCCAGCAGCCTGGGGTGGGGCACTGAAGCTTTCTTT. The rearrangement joins TRBV9 to TRBJ1-1; D gene uncertain. The CDR3 consists of 13 residues. Germline V CDR1 and CDR2: SGDLS, YYNGEE. V lost 4 bases and J 4 bases, leaving 11 bases between the germline ends. Full variable domain (missing parts from reference TRBV9 and TRBJ1-1): DSGVTQTPKHLITATGQRVTLRCSPRSGDLSVYWYQQSLDQGLQFLIQYYNGEERAKGNILERFSAQQFPDLHSELNLSSLELGDSALYFCASSLGWGTEAFFGQGTRLTVV.

CDR3 sequence (DNA): TGTGCCAGCAGACTAGCGGGAGGGCCTTTCGAGCAGTACTTC. It is translated as CASRLAGGPFEQYF. The rearrangement links TRBV7-2 to TRBJ2-7; 13 bases are shared with TRBD2. The germline gives CDR1 SGHTA, CDR2 FQGNSA. J lost 6 bases, V lost 6 bases, and 5 bases had no gene match. The length of the CDR3 is 14 residues.

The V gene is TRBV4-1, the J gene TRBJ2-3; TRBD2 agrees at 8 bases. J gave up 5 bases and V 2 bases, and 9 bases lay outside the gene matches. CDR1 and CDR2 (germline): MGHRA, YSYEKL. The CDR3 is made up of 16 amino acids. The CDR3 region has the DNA TGCGCCAGCAGCCAACGGACTAGCAGTATTGGAGATACGCAGTATTTT. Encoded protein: CASSQRTSSIGDTQYF.

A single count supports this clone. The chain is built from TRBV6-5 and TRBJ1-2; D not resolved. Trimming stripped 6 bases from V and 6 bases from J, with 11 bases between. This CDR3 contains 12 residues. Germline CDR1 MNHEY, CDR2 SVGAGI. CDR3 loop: CASRENVNGYTF. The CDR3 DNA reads TGTGCCAGCAGAGAGAATGTGAATGGCTACACCTTC.

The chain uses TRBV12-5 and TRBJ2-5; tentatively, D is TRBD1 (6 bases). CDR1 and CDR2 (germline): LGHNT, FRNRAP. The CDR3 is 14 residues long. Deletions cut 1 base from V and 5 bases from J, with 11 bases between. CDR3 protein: CASGLATGLETQYF. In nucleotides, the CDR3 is TGTGCTAGTGGTTTGGCAACAGGGCTGGAGACCCAGTACTTC.

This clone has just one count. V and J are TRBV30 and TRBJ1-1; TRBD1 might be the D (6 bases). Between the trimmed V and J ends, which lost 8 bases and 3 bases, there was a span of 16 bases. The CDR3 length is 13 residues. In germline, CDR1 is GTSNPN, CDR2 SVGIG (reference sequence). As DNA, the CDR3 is TGTGCCGGGTCAGGGGTTCGGGACACTGAAGCTTTCTTT. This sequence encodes CAGSGVRDTEAFF.

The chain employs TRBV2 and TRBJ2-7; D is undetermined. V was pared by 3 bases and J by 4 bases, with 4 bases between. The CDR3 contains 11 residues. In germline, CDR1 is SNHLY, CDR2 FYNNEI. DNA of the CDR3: TGTGCCAGCAGTGAGGAATACGAGCAGTACTTC. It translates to CASSEEYEQYF.

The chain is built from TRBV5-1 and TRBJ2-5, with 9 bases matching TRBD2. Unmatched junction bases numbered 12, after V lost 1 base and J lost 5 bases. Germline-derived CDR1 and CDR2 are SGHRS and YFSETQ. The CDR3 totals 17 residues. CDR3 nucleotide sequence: TGCGCCAGCAGCTTGAGGGTTGGTAGCGGGAGTGCTGAGACCCAGTACTTC. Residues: CASSLRVGSGSAETQYF. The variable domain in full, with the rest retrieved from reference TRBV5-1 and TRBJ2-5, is KAGVTQTPRYLIKTRGQQVTLSCSPISGHRSVSWYQQTPGQGLQFLFEYFSETQRNKGNFPGRFSGRQFSNSRSEMNVSTLELGDSALYLCASSLRVGSGSAETQYFGPGTRLLVL.

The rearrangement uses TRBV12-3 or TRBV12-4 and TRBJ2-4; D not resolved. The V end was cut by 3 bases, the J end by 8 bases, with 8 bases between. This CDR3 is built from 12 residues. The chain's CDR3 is CASSLVLDIQYF. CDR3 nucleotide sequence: TGTGCCAGCAGTTTGGTGTTGGACATTCAGTACTTC.

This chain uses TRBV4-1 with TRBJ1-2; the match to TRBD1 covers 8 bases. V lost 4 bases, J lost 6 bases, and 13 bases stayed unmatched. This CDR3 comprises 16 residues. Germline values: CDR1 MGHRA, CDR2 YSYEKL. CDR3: CASSPSLGQGADGYTF. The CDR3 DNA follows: TGCGCCAGCAGCCCGTCCCTCGGGCAGGGGGCGGATGGCTACACCTTC.

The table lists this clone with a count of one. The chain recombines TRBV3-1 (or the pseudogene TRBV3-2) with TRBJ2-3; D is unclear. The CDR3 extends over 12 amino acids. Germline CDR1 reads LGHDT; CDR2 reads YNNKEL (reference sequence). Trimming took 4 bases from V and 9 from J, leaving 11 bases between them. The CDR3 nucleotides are TGTGCCAGCAGCCCCAACGTGGGAACGCAGTATTTT. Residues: CASSPNVGTQYF.

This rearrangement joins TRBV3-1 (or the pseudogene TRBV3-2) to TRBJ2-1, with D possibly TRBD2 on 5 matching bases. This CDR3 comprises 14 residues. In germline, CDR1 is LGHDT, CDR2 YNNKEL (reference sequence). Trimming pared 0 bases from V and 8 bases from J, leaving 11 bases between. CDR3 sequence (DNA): TGTGCCAGCAGCCAAGAGCTGGGAGCCGATGAGCAGTTCTTC. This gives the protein CASSQELGADEQFF.

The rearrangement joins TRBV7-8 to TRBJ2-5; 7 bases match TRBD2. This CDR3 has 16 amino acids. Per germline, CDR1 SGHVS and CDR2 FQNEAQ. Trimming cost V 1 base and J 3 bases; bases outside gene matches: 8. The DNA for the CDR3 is TGTGCCAGCAGCTTAGGATGGACACTAGCGAAAGAGACCCAGTACTTC. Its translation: CASSLGWTLAKETQYF.

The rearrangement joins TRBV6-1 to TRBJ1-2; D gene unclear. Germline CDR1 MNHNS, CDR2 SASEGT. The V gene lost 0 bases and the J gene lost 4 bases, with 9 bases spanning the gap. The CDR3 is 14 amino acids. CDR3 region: CASSEAPDIYGYTF. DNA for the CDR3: TGTGCCAGCAGTGAAGCACCCGATATCTATGGCTACACCTTC.

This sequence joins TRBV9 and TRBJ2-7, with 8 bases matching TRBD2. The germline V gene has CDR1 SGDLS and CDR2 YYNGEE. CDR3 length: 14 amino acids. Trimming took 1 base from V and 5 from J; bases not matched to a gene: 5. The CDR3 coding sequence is TGTGCCAGCAGCGTAACTAGCGGAGAGGACGAGCAGTACTTC. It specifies CASSVTSGEDEQYF.

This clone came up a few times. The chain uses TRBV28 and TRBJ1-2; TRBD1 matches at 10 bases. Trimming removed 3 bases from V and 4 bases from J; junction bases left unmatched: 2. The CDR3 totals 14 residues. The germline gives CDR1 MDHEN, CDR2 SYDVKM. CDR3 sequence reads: CASSFRTGGYGYTF. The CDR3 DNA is TGTGCCAGCAGTTTCCGGACAGGGGGCTATGGCTACACCTTC.

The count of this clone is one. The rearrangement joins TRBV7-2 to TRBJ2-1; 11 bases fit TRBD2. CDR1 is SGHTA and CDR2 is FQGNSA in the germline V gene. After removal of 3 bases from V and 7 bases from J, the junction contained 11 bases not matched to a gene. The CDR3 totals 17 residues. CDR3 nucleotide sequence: TGTGCCAGCAGCTTGAGACTTCGACTAGCGGGACCTAATGAGCAGTTCTTC. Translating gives CASSLRLRLAGPNEQFF.

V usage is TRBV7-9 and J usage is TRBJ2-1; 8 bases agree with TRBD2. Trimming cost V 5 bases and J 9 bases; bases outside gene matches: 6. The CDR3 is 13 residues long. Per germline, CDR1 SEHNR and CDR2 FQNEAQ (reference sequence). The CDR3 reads CASSLSGRSEQFF. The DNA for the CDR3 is TGTGCCAGCAGCCTGAGCGGGAGAAGTGAGCAGTTCTTC. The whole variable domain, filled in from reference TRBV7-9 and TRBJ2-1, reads DTGVSQNPRHKITKRGQNVTFRCDPISEHNRLYWYRQTLGQGPEFLTYFQNEAQLEKSRLLSDRFSAERPKGSFSTLEIQRTEQGDSAMYLCASSLSGRSEQFFGPGTRLTVL.

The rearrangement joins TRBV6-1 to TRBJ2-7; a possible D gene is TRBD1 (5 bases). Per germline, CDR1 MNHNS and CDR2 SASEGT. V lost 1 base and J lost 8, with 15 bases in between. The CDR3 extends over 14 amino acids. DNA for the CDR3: TGTGCCAGCAGTGAAGGGACACCCCCGGACAAGCAGTACTTC. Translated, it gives CASSEGTPPDKQYF.

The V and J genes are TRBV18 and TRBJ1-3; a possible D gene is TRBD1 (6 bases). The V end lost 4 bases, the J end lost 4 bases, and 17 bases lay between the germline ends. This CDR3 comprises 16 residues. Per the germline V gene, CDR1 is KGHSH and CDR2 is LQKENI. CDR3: CASSLRQVTSGNTIYF. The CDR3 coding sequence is TGTGCCAGCTCACTTCGACAGGTCACATCGGGAAACACCATATATTTT.